These 20 T cell receptor beta chains came from one sample sequenced in a study of T cell responses to AZD1222 COVID-19 vaccine. The repertoire was sequenced with immunoSEQ multiplex PCR; TCRdb's copy has only in-frame clones and lacks some. The table shows 200,000 or so clones, with 85% to 95% occurring only once. The sample was peripheral blood, taken on day 0 of MenACWY control vaccination. The receptors come from an adult in good health.

This sequence joins TRBV6-2 or TRBV6-3 and TRBJ2-5; D is ambiguous. This CDR3 has 12 residues. V dropped 6 bases and J dropped 0 bases, with 5 bases sitting between them. CDR1 MNHEY and CDR2 SVGEGT come from the germline V gene. CDR3 residues: CASSLYQETQYF. In DNA form, the CDR3 reads TGTGCCAGCAGCCTGTACCAAGAGACCCAGTACTTC.

The chain is built from TRBV27 and TRBJ1-6; no firm D call. V lost 3 bases to trimming and J lost 7 bases, with 10 bases between them. CDR3 length: 14 amino acids. Per the germline V gene, CDR1 is MNHEY and CDR2 is SMNVEV (reference sequence). CDR3 DNA: TGTGCCAGCAGTTTCGCGACGGAAAATTCACCCCTCCACTTT. Amino acids: CASSFATENSPLHF.

The V call is TRBV10-3, the J call TRBJ1-4; D not resolved. CDR1 is ENHRY, CDR2 SYGVKD, per germline. V lost 2 bases to trimming and J lost 11 bases, with 15 bases between them. This CDR3 is built from 14 residues. CDR3 sequence: CAISEIASRGKLFF. The CDR3 DNA follows: TGTGCCATCAGTGAGATTGCCAGCCGAGGGAAACTGTTTTTT.

V gene TRBV11-2 combines with J gene TRBJ2-3; D is uncertain. Germline V gives CDR1 SGHAT, CDR2 FQNNGV. The CDR3 sequence is 15 residues long. The V gene lost 3 bases and the J gene lost 1 base, with 11 bases spanning the gap. The DNA of the CDR3 is TGTGCCAGCAGCTTTTCTATTGAGGGCACAGATACGCAGTATTTT. It codes for CASSFSIEGTDTQYF. The full variable domain, completed using reference TRBV11-2 and TRBJ2-3, is EAGVAQSPRYKIIEKRQSVAFWCNPISGHATLYWYQQILGQGPKLLIQFQNNGVVDDSQLPKDRFSAERLKGVDSTLKIQPAKLEDSAVYLCASSFSIEGTDTQYFGPGTRLTVL.

CDR3 DNA: TGTGCCAGCAGGACTAGCGGGGGTTCAGATACGCAGTATTTT. Protein sequence: CASRTSGGSDTQYF. The V gene is TRBV6-5, the J gene TRBJ2-3; 12 positions match TRBD2. Germline V gene lookup returns CDR1 MNHEY and CDR2 SVGAGI. V dropped 6 bases and J dropped 4; count of bases not matched to a gene: 2. The CDR3 loop spans 14 amino acids.

This chain connects TRBV5-4 to TRBJ2-3, with D unresolved. Germline-derived CDR1 and CDR2 are SGHNT and YYREEE (reference sequence). This CDR3 is 14 amino acids long. V lost 1 base, J lost 2 bases, and 8 bases lay in between. In DNA, the CDR3 is TGTGCCAGCAGCTTGACCCCCTACACAGATACGCAGTATTTT. The encoded protein is CASSLTPYTDTQYF.

The rearrangement uses TRBV5-1 and TRBJ1-2, with no clear D. This CDR3 has 13 residues. Germline-derived CDR1 and CDR2 are SGHRS and YFSETQ. V was shortened by 0 bases and J by 4 bases, with 7 bases between the two germline ends. CDR3 sequence (DNA): TGCGCCAGCAGCTTGGACAGTAGCTATGGCTACACCTTC. It translates to CASSLDSSYGYTF. The whole variable domain, filled in from reference TRBV5-1 and TRBJ1-2, reads KAGVTQTPRYLIKTRGQQVTLSCSPISGHRSVSWYQQTPGQGLQFLFEYFSETQRNKGNFPGRFSGRQFSNSRSEMNVSTLELGDSALYLCASSLDSSYGYTFGSGTRLTVV.

The DNA of the CDR3 is TGTGCCAGCAGTTTTCAGGGTGGGTCTGGCTACACCTTC. The encoded protein is CASSFQGGSGYTF. The chain links TRBV12-3 or TRBV12-4 to TRBJ1-2; a weak D match, TRBD1 (5 bases). The CDR3 totals 13 residues. V was clipped by 3 bases and J by 7 bases, with 12 bases between them.

The chain recombines TRBV6-5 with TRBJ2-7, with D perhaps matching TRBD1 (5 bases). Germline CDR1 MNHEY, CDR2 SVGAGI. V was shortened by 6 bases and J by 1 base, with 13 bases between the two germline ends. The CDR3 contains 14 residues. CDR3 protein: CASRQGASSYEQYF. CDR3 sequence (DNA): TGTGCCAGCAGGCAAGGGGCCAGTTCCTACGAGCAGTACTTC.

The CDR3 bases are TGTGCCAGCAGTGAATTTGGCGGAAACTATGGCTACACCTTC. This sequence encodes CASSEFGGNYGYTF. The V call is TRBV25-1, the J call TRBJ1-2, with no clear D. CDR1 and CDR2 from the germline V gene are MGHDK and SYGVNS. Trimming removed 1 base from V and 2 bases from J, with 8 bases in between. This CDR3 has 14 amino acids.

V and J are TRBV7-6 and TRBJ2-7; 12 bases align to TRBD2. Germline V gene sequence: CDR1 SGHVS, CDR2 FNYEAQ. This CDR3 is 16 amino acids long. Losses at the gene ends were 5 bases for V and 1 base for J; bases not matched to a gene: 6. CDR3 protein: CASSLRTSGVSYEQYF. The CDR3 nucleotides are TGTGCCAGCAGCCTCAGGACTAGCGGGGTGTCCTACGAGCAGTACTTC.

V usage is TRBV28 and J usage is TRBJ1-3; D is possibly TRBD1 (6 bases). This CDR3 is built from 15 residues. Trimming cost V 3 bases and J 4 bases, with 13 bases left between them. Germline values: CDR1 MDHEN, CDR2 SYDVKM. The CDR3 reads CASSLNTGFGNTIYF. CDR3 nucleotide sequence: TGTGCCAGCAGTTTGAACACAGGGTTCGGAAACACCATATATTTT.

The DNA of the CDR3 is TGTGCCAGCAGCACATTGGCCGCCCCGAGCGGCTACACCTTC. It codes for CASSTLAAPSGYTF. The chain uses TRBV14 and TRBJ1-2; no firm D call. The germline V gene encodes CDR1 SGHDN and CDR2 FVKESK. The V gene lost 5 bases and the J gene lost 8 bases, with 18 bases spanning the gap. The CDR3 is 14 residues long. The variable domain in full, completed from reference TRBV14 and TRBJ1-2, reads EAGVTQFPSHSVIEKGQTVTLRCDPISGHDNLYWYRRVMGKEIKFLLHFVKESKQDESGMPNNRFLAERTGGTYSTLKVQPAELEDSGVYFCASSTLAAPSGYTFGSGTRLTVV.

This sequence joins TRBV4-2 and TRBJ1-1, with a weak D call TRBD1 (5 bases). Germline V gene sequence: CDR1 LGHNA, CDR2 YNFKEQ. Trimming cost V 7 bases and J 4 bases, with 19 bases left between them. This CDR3 is 15 amino acids long. CDR3 residues: CASTMTGGKSTEAFF. The CDR3 DNA reads TGTGCCAGCACCATGACCGGGGGAAAGAGCACTGAAGCTTTCTTT.

The rearrangement uses TRBV5-1 and TRBJ1-1; TRBD1 might be the D (5 bases). Trimming removed 4 bases from V and 1 base from J, with 11 bases in between. The germline gives CDR1 SGHRS, CDR2 YFSETQ. This CDR3 region has 14 residues. The CDR3 spells CASSQAGGNTEAFF. The CDR3, as DNA: TGCGCCAGCAGCCAGGCGGGGGGGAACACTGAAGCTTTCTTT.

The V call is TRBV19, the J call TRBJ1-5, with a possible D match to TRBD1 (5 bases). CDR3 length: 14 amino acids. V shed 4 bases and J shed 6 bases, with 13 bases lying between them. Germline CDR1 LNHDA, CDR2 SQIVND (reference sequence). CDR3 bases: TGTGCCAGTAGTAGAGGGGTAGAGACTCAGCCCCAGCATTTT. As protein: CASSRGVETQPQHF.

The V call is TRBV29-1, the J call TRBJ1-2; no definite D call. This CDR3 region has 11 residues. Trimming left V 7 bases short and J 0 bases short, with 6 bases between. Looked up from germline, CDR1 is SQVTM and CDR2 is ANQGSEA. DNA for the CDR3: TGCAGCGAACGGACTAACTATGGCTACACCTTC. It encodes CSERTNYGYTF.

The chain links TRBV5-4 to TRBJ2-3, with D perhaps TRBD1 (6 bases). The CDR3 is 15 residues long. Trimming pared 7 bases from V and 1 base from J, leaving 16 bases between. Germline V gives CDR1 SGHNT, CDR2 YYREEE (reference sequence). The CDR3 loop reads CASAKSRGGTDTQYF. In DNA form, the CDR3 reads TGTGCCAGCGCTAAGTCCAGGGGAGGCACAGATACGCAGTATTTT. Together with reference TRBV5-4 and TRBJ2-3, the CDR3 gives the full variable domain: ETGVTQSPTHLIKTRGQQVTLRCSSQSGHNTVSWYQQALGQGPQFIFQYYREEENGRGNFPPRFSGLQFPNYSSELNVNALELDDSALYLCASAKSRGGTDTQYFGPGTRLTVL.

The CDR3 nucleotides read TGTGCCAGCAGTCGCCGGGACCTTGAGAGAGCTTTCTTT. Protein product: CASSRRDLERAFF. V usage is TRBV6-5 and J usage is TRBJ1-1, with D possibly being TRBD1 (5 bases). Deletions cut 5 bases from V and 10 bases from J, with 17 bases between. Germline V lookup: CDR1 MNHEY, CDR2 SVGAGI. The CDR3 runs 13 residues.

V and J are TRBV5-4 and TRBJ1-3, with D possibly matching TRBD1 (6 bases). Trimming removed 0 bases at V and 2 bases at J, with 12 bases between. Germline CDR1 reads SGHNT; CDR2 reads YYREEE (reference sequence). The CDR3 is 16 residues long. For the CDR3, the DNA is TGTGCCAGCAGCTTGGCAGGGGATACAGCTGGAAACACCATATATTTT. It is translated as CASSLAGDTAGNTIYF.